This record concerns one TCR beta chain sequence. The antigen is undetermined. The source of the sample is a study of response to subunit inactivated influenza vaccine. Study observations and caveats: That few new T cells are recruited by each seasonal influenza vaccination was the authors' suggestion.

TCRdb called the RT-PCR reads again in MiXCR, with one record for every CDR3 protein. The sample consists of roughly 170,000 distinct CDR3 sequences, roughly 8.7% of them appearing once. CDR3 length equals 15 residues. The V and J ends lost 5 bases and 6 bases, in that order; junction bases with no gene match: 11. Germline V CDR1 and CDR2: DFQATT, SNEGSKA (reference sequence). The receptor's source is a man in his fifties or sixties who received an inactivated influenza vaccine. The chain couples TRBV20-1 to TRBJ2-1, with 9 bases aligning to TRBD2. The sample consisted of non-naive T cells sorted from PBMCs, taken on the day of vaccination. In DNA form, the CDR3 reads TGCAGTGCTGGCCTAAGCGGGGGGCCTCTCAATGAGCAGTTCTTC. As protein: CSAGLSGGPLNEQFF.